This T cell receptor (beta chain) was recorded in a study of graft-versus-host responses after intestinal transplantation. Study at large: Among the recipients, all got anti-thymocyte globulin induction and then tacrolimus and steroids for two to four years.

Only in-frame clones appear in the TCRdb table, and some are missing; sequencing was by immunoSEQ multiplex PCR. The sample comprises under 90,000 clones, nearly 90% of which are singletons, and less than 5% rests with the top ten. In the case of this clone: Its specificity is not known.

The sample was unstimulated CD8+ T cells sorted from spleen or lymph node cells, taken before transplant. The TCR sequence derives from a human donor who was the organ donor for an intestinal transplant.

CDR3 nucleotides: TGTGCCAGCAGTACCACCGGGACAGGGGACGGCTACACCTTC. As protein: CASSTTGTGDGYTF. This chain connects TRBV28 to TRBJ1-2, with 10 positions matching TRBD1. Looked up from germline, CDR1 is MDHEN and CDR2 is SYDVKM. This CDR3 is 14 amino acids long. V was clipped by 5 bases and J by 8 bases; unmatched bases: 8.